The clone carrying this T cell receptor beta chain was detected a few times. Germline V gene sequence: CDR1 SGDLS, CDR2 YYNGEE. J gave up 7 bases and V 0 bases, and 13 bases lay outside the gene matches. The length of the CDR3 is 17 residues. The data were taken from a study of blood T cell repertoires in COVID-19. Two consecutive negative NP/OP PCR tests, clearance, or resolved symptoms defined Cohort 3 recovery. Original processing notes: How many nucleated cells were present was estimated from reference gene primer amplification. Only in-frame clones appear in the TCRdb table, and some are missing; sequencing was by immunoSEQ multiplex PCR. V and J calls plus clone size are reproduced from that table; the DNA served to infer D and trimming. The sample shows under 150,000 clones, around 79% of them seen only once.

Material for sequencing was PBMCs or T cells enriched from blood (not recorded which). The source of this sequence is a woman aged 45-59 years who had recovered from COVID-19. This chain links TRBV9 with TRBJ2-5; 9 nucleotides line up with TRBD2. Here the CDR3 reads CASSVADLAGTGGTQYF. In nucleotides, the CDR3 is TGTGCCAGCAGCGTAGCCGACCTAGCGGGGACGGGGGGGACCCAGTACTTC.